This T cell receptor (beta chain) was captured in a study of blood T cell repertoires in COVID-19. Overall study context: Specimens from acute and convalescent COVID-19 originated in the United States, Italy and Spain. Sources were T cells, B-cell-depleted T cells, or PBMCs; the material itself was cDNA or gDNA.

The germline CDR1 and CDR2 sequences are MNHNS and SASEGT. This CDR3 has 14 amino acids. The ends were cut back, 3 bases at V and 4 bases at J, with 9 bases in the middle. Source study methods: Amplified reference gene primers provided the basis for estimating nucleated cell counts. Assay used: immunoSEQ multiplex PCR; TCRdb lists only in-frame clones, some missing. That table is the source of V, J and clone size, and D and trimming were worked out from the DNA. The sample records some 110,000 clones, roughly 89% being singletons. Specimen: peripheral blood. The V call is TRBV6-1, the J call TRBJ1-4; a weak D match, TRBD1 (5 bases). The clonotype was recovered from a man aged 35 to 55 with acute or convalescent COVID-19. The CDR3 DNA reads TGTGCCAGCAGTGATTCGGGGGGTAATGAAAAACTGTTTTTT. Translating it yields CASSDSGGNEKLFF.